The clone carrying this TCR beta chain showed up many times. Its specificity is unknown. It was by 5'RACE with 10-nucleotide random UMIs that the cDNA was made. In TCRdb, the 5' RACE reads were re-called with MiXCR into one record per CDR3 protein. The sample lists tens of thousands of distinct CDR3 sequences, roughly a quarter occurring once. The germline V gene has CDR1 MNHEY and CDR2 SMNVEV (reference sequence). The V end lost 5 bases, the J end lost 3 bases, and 14 bases lay between the germline ends. The CDR3 totals 16 residues. This specimen comes from a study of neurological immune-mediated disorders. General study results and limits: In HTLV-1-associated myelopathy, TCR clonal expansion was greatest, whereas multiple sclerosis had the least, falling below healthy controls.

A total of 2 million PBMCs stored at -80 degrees C provided the unsorted libraries. The chain links TRBV27 to TRBJ1-6, with unresolved D. The sample was PBMCs. The sequence derives from a woman aged 70-85 years in good health. CDR3 in amino acids: CASSLRVFGYNSPLHF. CDR3 coding DNA: TGTGCCAGCAGTCTTAGGGTGTTCGGCTATAATTCACCCCTCCACTTT.